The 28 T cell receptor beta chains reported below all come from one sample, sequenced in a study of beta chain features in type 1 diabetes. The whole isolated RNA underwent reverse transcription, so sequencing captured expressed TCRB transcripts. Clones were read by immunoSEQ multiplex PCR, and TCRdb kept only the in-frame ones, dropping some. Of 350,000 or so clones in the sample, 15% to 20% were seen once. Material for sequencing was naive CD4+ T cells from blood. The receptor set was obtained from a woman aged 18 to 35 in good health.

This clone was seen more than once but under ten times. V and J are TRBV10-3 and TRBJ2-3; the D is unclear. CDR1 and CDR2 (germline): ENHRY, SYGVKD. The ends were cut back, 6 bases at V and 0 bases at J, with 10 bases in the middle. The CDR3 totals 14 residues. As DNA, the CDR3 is TGTGCCATCAGGTCATCCACTAGCACAGATACGCAGTATTTT. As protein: CAIRSSTSTDTQYF.

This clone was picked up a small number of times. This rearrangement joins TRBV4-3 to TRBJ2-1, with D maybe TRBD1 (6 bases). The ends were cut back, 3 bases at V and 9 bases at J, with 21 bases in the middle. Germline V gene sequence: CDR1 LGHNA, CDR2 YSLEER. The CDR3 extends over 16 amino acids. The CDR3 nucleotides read TGCGCCAGCAGCCAGGAATCCGGGACAACCAGAGGTGAGCAGTTCTTC. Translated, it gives CASSQESGTTRGEQFF.

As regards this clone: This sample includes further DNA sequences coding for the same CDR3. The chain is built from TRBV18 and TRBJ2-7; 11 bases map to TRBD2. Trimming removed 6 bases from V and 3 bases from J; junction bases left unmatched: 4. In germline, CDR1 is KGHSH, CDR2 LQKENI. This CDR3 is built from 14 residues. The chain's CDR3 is CASSPGTSGYEQYF. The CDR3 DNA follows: TGTGCCAGCTCCCCCGGGACTAGCGGCTACGAGCAGTACTTC. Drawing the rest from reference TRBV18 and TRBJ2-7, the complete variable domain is NAGVMQNPRHLVRRRGQEARLRCSPMKGHSHVYWYRQLPEEGLKFMVYLQKENIIDESGMPKERFSAEFPKEGPSILRIQQVVRGDSAAYFCASSPGTSGYEQYFGPGTRLTVT.

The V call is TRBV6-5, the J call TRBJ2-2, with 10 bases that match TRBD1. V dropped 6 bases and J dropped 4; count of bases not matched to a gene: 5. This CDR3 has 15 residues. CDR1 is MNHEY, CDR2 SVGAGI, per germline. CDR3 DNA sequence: TGTGCCAGCAGCCGACAGGGGGCGAGCACCGGGGAGCTGTTTTTT. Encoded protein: CASSRQGASTGELFF.

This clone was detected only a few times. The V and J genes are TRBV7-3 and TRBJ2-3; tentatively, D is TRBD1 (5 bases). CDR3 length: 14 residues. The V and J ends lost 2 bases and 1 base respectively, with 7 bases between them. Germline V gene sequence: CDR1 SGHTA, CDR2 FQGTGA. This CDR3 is CASSLDSRTDTQYF. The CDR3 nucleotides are TGTGCCAGCAGCTTAGACAGCCGCACAGATACGCAGTATTTT. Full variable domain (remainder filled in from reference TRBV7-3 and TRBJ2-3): GAGVSQTPSNKVTEKGKYVELRCDPISGHTALYWYRQSLGQGPEFLIYFQGTGAADDSGLPNDRFFAVRPEGSVSTLKIQRTERGDSAVYLCASSLDSRTDTQYFGPGTRLTVL.

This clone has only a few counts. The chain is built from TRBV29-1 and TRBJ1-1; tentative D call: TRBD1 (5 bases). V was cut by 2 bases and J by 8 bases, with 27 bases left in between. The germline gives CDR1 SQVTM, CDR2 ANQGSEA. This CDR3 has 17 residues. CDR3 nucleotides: TGCAGCGTTGAATCCATTCGGGGGATGGGTGGCGGGACGGAAGCTTTCTTT. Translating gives CSVESIRGMGGGTEAFF.

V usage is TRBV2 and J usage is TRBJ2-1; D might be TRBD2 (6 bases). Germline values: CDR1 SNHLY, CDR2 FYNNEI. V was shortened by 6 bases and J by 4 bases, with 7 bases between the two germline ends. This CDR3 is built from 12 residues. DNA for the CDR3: TGTGCCAGCAGGGGACTTTACAATGAGCAGTTCTTC. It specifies CASRGLYNEQFF.

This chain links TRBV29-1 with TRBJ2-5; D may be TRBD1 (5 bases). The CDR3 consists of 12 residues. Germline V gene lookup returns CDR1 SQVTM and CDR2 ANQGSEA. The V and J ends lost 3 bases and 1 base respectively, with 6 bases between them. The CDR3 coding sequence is TGCAGCGTTGATCAGGGCCAAGAGACCCAGTACTTC. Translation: CSVDQGQETQYF.

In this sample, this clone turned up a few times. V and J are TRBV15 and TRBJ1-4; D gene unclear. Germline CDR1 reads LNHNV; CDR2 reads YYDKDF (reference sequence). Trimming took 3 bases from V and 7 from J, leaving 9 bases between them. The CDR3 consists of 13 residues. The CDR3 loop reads CATSSARGEKLFF. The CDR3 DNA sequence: TGTGCCACCAGCAGCGCAAGAGGTGAAAAACTGTTTTTT.

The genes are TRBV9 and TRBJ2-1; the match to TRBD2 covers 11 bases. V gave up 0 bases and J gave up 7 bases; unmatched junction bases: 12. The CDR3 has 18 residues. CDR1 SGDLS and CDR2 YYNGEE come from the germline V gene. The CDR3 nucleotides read TGTGCCAGCAGCGTAGCCCAAGTGGGGACTAGCGGCAAGAATGAGCAGTTCTTC. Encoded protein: CASSVAQVGTSGKNEQFF.

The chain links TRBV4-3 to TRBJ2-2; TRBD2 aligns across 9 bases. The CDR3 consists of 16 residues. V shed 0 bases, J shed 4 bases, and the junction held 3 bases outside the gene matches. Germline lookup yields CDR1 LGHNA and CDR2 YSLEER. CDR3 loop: CASSQDLLAGTGELFF. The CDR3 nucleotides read TGCGCCAGCAGCCAAGATTTACTAGCGGGCACCGGGGAGCTGTTTTTT.

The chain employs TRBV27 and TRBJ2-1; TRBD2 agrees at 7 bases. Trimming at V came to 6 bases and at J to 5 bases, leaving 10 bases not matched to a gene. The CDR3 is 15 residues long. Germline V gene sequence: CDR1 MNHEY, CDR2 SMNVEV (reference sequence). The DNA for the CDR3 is TGTGCCAGCAGCTCCTTGGCGGGAGCCCACAATGAGCAGTTCTTC. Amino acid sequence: CASSSLAGAHNEQFF.

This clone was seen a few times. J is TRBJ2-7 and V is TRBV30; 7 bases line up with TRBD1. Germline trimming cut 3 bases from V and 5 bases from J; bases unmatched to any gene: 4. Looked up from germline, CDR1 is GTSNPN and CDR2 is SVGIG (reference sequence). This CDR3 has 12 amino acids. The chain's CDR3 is CAWRPQGNEQYF. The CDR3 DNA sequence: TGTGCCTGGAGGCCACAGGGGAACGAGCAGTACTTC.

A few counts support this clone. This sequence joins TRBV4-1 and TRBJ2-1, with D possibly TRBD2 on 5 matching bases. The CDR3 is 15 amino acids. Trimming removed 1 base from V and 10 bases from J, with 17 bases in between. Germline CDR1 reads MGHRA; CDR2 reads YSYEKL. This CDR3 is CASSQGDTGNREQFF. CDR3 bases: TGCGCCAGCAGCCAAGGAGACACCGGGAACCGGGAGCAGTTCTTC.

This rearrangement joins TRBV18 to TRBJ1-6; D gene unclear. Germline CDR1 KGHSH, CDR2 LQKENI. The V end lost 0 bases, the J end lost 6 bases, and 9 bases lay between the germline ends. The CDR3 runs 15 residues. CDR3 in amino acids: CASSPPGTPNSPLHF. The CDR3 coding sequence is TGTGCCAGCTCACCACCGGGCACCCCTAATTCACCCCTCCACTTT.

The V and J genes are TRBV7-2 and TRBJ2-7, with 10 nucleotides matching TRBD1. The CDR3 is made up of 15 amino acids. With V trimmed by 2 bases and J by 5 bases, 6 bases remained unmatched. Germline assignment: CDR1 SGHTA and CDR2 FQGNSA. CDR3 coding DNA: TGTGCCAGCAGCTTAAGGACAGGGGGACTAGACGAGCAGTACTTC. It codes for CASSLRTGGLDEQYF.

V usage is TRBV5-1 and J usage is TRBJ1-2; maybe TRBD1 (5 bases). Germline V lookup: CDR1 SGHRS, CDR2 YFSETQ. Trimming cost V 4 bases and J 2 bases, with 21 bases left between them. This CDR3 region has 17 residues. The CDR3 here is CASSGSTGSPGNYGYTF. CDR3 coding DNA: TGCGCCAGCAGCGGTAGCACAGGCTCCCCAGGGAACTATGGCTACACCTTC. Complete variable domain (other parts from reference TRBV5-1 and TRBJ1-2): KAGVTQTPRYLIKTRGQQVTLSCSPISGHRSVSWYQQTPGQGLQFLFEYFSETQRNKGNFPGRFSGRQFSNSRSEMNVSTLELGDSALYLCASSGSTGSPGNYGYTFGSGTRLTVV.

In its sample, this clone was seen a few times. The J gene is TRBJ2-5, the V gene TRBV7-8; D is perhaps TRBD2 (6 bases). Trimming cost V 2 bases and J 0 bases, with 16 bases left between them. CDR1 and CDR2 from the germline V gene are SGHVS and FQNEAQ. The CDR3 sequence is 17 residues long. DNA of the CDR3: TGTGCCAGCAGCTTAAGGGCGGAGGGTCGGTACCAAGAGACCCAGTACTTC. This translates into CASSLRAEGRYQETQYF.

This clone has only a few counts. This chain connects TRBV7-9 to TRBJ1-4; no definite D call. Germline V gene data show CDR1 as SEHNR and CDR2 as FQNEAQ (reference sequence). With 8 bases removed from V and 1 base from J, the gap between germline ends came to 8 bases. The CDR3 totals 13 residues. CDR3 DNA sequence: TGTGCCAGCTGCGGGCAAACTAATGAAAAACTGTTTTTT. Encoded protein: CASCGQTNEKLFF.

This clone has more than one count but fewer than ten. CDR3 in amino acids: CASNINNEQFF. The CDR3 DNA sequence: TGTGCCAGCAATATAAACAATGAGCAGTTCTTC. This chain links TRBV6-1 with TRBJ2-1; D call uncertain. The V gene lost 7 bases and the J gene lost 5 bases, with 6 bases spanning the gap. This CDR3 spans 11 amino acids. The germline CDR1 and CDR2 sequences are MNHNS and SASEGT.

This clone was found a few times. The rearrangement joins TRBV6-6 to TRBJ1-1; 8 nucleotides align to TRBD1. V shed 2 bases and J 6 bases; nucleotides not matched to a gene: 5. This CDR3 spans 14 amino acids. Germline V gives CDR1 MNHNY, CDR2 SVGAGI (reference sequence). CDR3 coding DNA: TGTGCCAGCAGTTACCGGACAGGGATCCCTGAAGCTTTCTTT. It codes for CASSYRTGIPEAFF.

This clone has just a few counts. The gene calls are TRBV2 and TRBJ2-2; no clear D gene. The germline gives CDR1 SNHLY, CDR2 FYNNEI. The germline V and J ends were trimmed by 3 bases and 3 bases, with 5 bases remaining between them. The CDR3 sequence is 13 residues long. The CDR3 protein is CASSDQYTGELFF. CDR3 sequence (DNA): TGTGCCAGCAGTGATCAGTACACCGGGGAGCTGTTTTTT. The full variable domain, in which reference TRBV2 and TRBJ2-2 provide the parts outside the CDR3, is EPEVTQTPSHQVTQMGQEVILRCVPISNHLYFYWYRQILGQKVEFLVSFYNNEISEKSEIFDDQFSVERPDGSNFTLKIRSTKLEDSAMYFCASSDQYTGELFFGEGSRLTVL.

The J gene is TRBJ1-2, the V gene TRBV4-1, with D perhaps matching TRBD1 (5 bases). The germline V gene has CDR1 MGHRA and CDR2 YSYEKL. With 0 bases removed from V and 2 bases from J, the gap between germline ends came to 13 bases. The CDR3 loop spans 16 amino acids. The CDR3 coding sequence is TGCGCCAGCAGCCAAGATGATGACAGCGCGAACTATGGCTACACCTTC. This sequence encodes CASSQDDDSANYGYTF.

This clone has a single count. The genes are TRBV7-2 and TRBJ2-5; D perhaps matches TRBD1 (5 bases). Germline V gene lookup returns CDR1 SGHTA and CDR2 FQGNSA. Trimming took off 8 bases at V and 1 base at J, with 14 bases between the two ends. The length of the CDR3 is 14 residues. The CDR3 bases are TGTGCCAGCGCGCAGGGATCGATCCAAGAGACCCAGTACTTC. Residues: CASAQGSIQETQYF.

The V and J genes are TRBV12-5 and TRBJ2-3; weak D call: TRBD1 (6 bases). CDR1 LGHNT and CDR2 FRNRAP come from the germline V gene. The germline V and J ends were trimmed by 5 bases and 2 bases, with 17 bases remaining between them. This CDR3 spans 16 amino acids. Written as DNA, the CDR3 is TGTGCTAGTGGTCCGGGCAAACAGGGAGACACAGATACGCAGTATTTT. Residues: CASGPGKQGDTDTQYF.

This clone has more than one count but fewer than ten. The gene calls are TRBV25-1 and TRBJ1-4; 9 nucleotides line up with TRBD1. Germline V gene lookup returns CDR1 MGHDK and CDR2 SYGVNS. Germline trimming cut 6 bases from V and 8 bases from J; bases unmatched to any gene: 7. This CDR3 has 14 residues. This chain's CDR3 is CASSGQGSQEKLFF. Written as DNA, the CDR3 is TGTGCCAGCAGCGGACAGGGGTCGCAGGAAAAACTGTTTTTT.

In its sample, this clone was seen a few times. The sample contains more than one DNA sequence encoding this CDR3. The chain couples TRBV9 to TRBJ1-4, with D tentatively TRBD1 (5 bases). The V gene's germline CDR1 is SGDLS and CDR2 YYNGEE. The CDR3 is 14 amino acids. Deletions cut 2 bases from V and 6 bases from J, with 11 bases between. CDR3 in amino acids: CASSVTGQDEKLFF. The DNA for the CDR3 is TGTGCCAGCAGCGTCACAGGTCAGGATGAAAAACTGTTTTTT.

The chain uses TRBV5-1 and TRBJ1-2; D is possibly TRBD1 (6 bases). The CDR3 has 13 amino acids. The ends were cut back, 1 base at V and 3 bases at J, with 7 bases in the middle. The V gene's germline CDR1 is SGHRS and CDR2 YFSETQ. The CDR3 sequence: CASSLSGDYGYTF. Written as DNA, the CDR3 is TGCGCCAGCAGCTTGTCAGGGGACTATGGCTACACCTTC.